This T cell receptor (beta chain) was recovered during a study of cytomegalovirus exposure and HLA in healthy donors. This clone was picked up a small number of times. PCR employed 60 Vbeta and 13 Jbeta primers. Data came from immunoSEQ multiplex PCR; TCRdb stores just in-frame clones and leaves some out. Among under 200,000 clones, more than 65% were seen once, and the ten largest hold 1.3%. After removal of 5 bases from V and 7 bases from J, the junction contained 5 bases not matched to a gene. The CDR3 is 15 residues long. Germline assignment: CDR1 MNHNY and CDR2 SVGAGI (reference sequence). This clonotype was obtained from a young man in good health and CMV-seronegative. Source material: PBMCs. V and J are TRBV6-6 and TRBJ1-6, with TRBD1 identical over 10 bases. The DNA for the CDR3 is TGTGCCAGCAGTACGGGGACAGGGGTCAATTCACCCCTCCACTTT. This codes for CASSTGTGVNSPLHF.